The clone carrying this T cell receptor (beta chain) was found a few times. The second PCR ran roughly 7 to 11 cycles with a sample-barcoded 5' primer and J-beta primers. TCRdb reanalysed the 5' RACE reads using MiXCR and keeps one entry per CDR3 protein. The data hold over 750,000 distinct CDR3 sequences, with just under 25% observed a single time. These data belong to a study of blood T cells in healthy people across ages. Germline V gives CDR1 DFQATT, CDR2 SNEGSKA (reference sequence). The ends were cut back, 1 base at V and 6 bases at J, with 11 bases in the middle. There are 13 residues in the CDR3. The same specimen was also included in a second study, on T cells of mothers and their children.

The receptor was derived from a boy aged 10-17 years in good health. V gene TRBV20-1 combines with J gene TRBJ2-3, with no clear D. The material sequenced was blood. CDR3 sequence (DNA): TGCAGTGCTAGAGCCCACCGTGGGGATACGCAGTATTTT. Amino acid sequence: CSARAHRGDTQYF.